This TCR beta chain originates from a study of OX40 agonist ivuxolimab in advanced cancers. Overall study context: Ivuxolimab doses were 0.01, 0.1, 0.3, 1.5, 3 or 10 mg/kg every 2 weeks. Findings and caveats of the study: Dose levels from 0.1 to 3.0 mg/kg saw CD4+ and CD8+ blood T cells expand clonally by week 6.

Trimming shortened V by 3 bases and J by 3 bases, and 24 bases separated the two germline ends. This CDR3 has 19 residues. The germline V gene encodes CDR1 MRHNA and CDR2 SNTAGT. Assay: immunoSEQ multiplex PCR; the TCRdb copy retains only in-frame clones and omits some. This sample has about 27,000 clones, with 70% to 90% found just once. Concerning this clone: Its antigen is not known.

Anyone with autoimmune disease history or systemic immunosuppression was excluded. The sequencing here drew on CD4+ or CD8+ T cells sorted from blood, taken in a trial of the OX40 agonist ivuxolimab. The TCR originated in an adult with an advanced solid tumor such as melanoma, head and neck, liver or kidney cancer. The chain carries TRBV6-4 and TRBJ1-5; D ambiguous. The CDR3: CASSEIISGKLSDNQPQHF. Written as DNA, the CDR3 is TGTGCCAGCAGTGAAATTATCTCAGGAAAACTTTCGGACAATCAGCCCCAGCATTTT.